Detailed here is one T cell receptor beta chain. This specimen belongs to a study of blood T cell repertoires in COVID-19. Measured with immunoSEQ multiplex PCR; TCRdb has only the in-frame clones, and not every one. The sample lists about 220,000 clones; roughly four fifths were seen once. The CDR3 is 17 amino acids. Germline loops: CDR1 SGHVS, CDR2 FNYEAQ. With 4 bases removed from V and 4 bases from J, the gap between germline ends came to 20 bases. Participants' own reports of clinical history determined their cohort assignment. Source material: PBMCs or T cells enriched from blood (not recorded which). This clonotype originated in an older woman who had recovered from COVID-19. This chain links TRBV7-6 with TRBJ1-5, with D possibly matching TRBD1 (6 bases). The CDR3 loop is CASSSLPRGGTNQPQHF. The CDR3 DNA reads TGTGCCAGCAGCTCGTTACCGCGGGGGGGCACGAATCAGCCCCAGCATTTT. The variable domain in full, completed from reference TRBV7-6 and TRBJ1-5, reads GAGVSQSPRYKVTKRGQDVALRCDPISGHVSLYWYRQALGQGPEFLTYFNYEAQQDKSGLPNDRFSAERPEGSISTLTIQRTEQRDSAMYRCASSSLPRGGTNQPQHFGDGTRLSIL.